The 29 T cell receptor beta chains reported below all come from one sample, sequenced in a study of T cells in women clearing cervical HPV infection. Using immunoSEQ multiplex PCR, the repertoire was profiled, and TCRdb retains in-frame clones only, with some absent. The table for this sample gives 25,000 to 35,000 clones. The material sequenced was blood buffy coat. All receptors come from a woman between 18 and 70 years old with a cervical HPV16 infection that either progressed to CIN3+ or cleared (not recorded which).

The covered CDR3 bases are TGCGCCAGCAGCTTGGAAGGGGCCGAGGATGAAAAA. Its protein is CASSLEGAEDEK. The CDR3, in full, reads CASSLEGAEDEKLFF. The rearrangement joins TRBV5-1 to TRBJ1-4; D is perhaps TRBD1 (5 bases). The sequence runs out 3 residues before the end of the CDR3; the remainder is reconstructed from the germline J gene. Germline-derived CDR1 and CDR2 are SGHRS and YFSETQ. CDR3 length equals 15 residues. V was trimmed by 0 bases and J by 6 bases, leaving 12 bases between them.

With respect to this clone: The sequence runs out 3 residues before the end of the CDR3; the remainder is reconstructed from the germline J gene. This chain joins TRBV10-2 and TRBJ2-1; a possible D gene is TRBD1 (7 bases). CDR1 WSHSY and CDR2 SAAADI come from the germline V gene. The CDR3 sequence is 14 residues long. V dropped 2 bases and J dropped 6 bases, with 11 bases sitting between them. The CDR3 DNA, read in part, is TGCGCCAGCAGTGAGAGACAGGGAGGCAATGAG. This encodes CASSERQGGNE. The CDR3, in full, reads CASSERQGGNEQFF.

A remark on this clone: The CDR3 is cut off 3 residues early in the read; its end comes from the germline J gene. V gene TRBV11-2 combines with J gene TRBJ2-1; 7 bases match TRBD2. This CDR3 comprises 14 residues. Trimming took 5 bases from V and 5 from J; bases not matched to a gene: 6. Germline CDR1 reads SGHAT; CDR2 reads FQNNGV. The CDR3 bases that were read are TGTGCCAGCAGCACTCTCAGCGGGAACAATGAG. It yields the protein CASSTLSGNNE. In full, the CDR3 is CASSTLSGNNEQFF.

For this clone: Read coverage stops 3 residues before the CDR3 terminus; the germline J gene supplies the remainder. The chain is built from TRBV5-4 and TRBJ1-2; D is unresolved. The CDR3 length is 15 residues. The germline V gene has CDR1 SGHNT and CDR2 YYREEE (reference sequence). Between the trimmed V and J ends, which lost 0 bases and 0 bases, there was a span of 9 bases. CDR3 DNA (partial): TGTGCCAGCAGCTTGGGATCAGGCTCTAACTATGGC. This codes for CASSLGSGSNYG. The full CDR3 is CASSLGSGSNYGYTF.

About this clone: Read coverage stops 3 residues before the CDR3 terminus; the germline J gene supplies the remainder. The V call is TRBV20-1, the J call TRBJ1-5; D gene unclear. CDR1 and CDR2 (germline): DFQATT, SNEGSKA (reference sequence). CDR3 length: 14 amino acids. The V and J ends lost 1 base and 4 bases respectively, with 11 bases between them. The CDR3 bases that were read are TGCAGTGCTAGAGGGCCAACACCAAATCAGCCC. This translates into CSARGPTPNQP. In full, the CDR3 is CSARGPTPNQPQHF.

In the case of this clone: The read falls 3 residues short of the CDR3 end, and the missing part is taken from the germline J gene. This chain links TRBV5-5 with TRBJ1-3; the D gene is possibly TRBD1 (5 bases). Trimming pared 6 bases from V and 1 base from J, leaving 14 bases between. The CDR3 runs 15 residues. Germline V gene lookup returns CDR1 SGHKS and CDR2 YYEKEE (reference sequence). Incomplete CDR3 DNA: TGTGCCAGCAACAGAGGCGGGACTTCTGGAAACACC. It encodes CASNRGGTSGNT. The whole CDR3 sequence is CASNRGGTSGNTIYF.

Notes on this clone: The DNA ends 3 residues before the CDR3 does, and the rest of the CDR3 is filled in from the germline J gene. The genes are TRBV20-1 and TRBJ2-5, with 12 bases matching TRBD1. From germline, CDR1 is DFQATT and CDR2 SNEGSKA (reference sequence). The V and J ends lost 5 bases and 7 bases, in that order; junction bases with no gene match: 5. There are 13 residues in the CDR3. Partial CDR3 DNA: TGCAGTGCTTGGGACAGGGGGCGCGTGACC. This sequence encodes CSAWDRGRVT. The entire CDR3 sequence reads CSAWDRGRVTQYF.

On this clone: Sequencing ends 3 residues short of the CDR3 end; the germline J gene provides the rest. The chain couples TRBV14 to TRBJ2-3, with D uncertain. Trimming removed 7 bases from V and 2 bases from J, with 7 bases in between. Per the germline V gene, CDR1 is SGHDN and CDR2 is FVKESK. The CDR3 is 12 amino acids. The CDR3 is CASTPFTDTQYF. CDR3 bases read: TGTGCCAGCACCCCTTTCACAGATACG. Full variable domain (rest looked up from reference TRBV14 and TRBJ2-3): EAGVTQFPSHSVIEKGQTVTLRCDPISGHDNLYWYRRVMGKEIKFLLHFVKESKQDESGMPNNRFLAERTGGTYSTLKVQPAELEDSGVYFCASTPFTDTQYFGPGTRLTVL.

A note on this clone: Read sequence stops 3 residues before the CDR3 end, and the germline J gene provides the missing end. The chain carries TRBV28 and TRBJ2-3, with 10 nucleotides matching TRBD1. The trim removed 8 bases at V and 4 bases at J, leaving 6 bases unmatched. The CDR3 loop spans 14 amino acids. Germline V CDR1 and CDR2: MDHEN, SYDVKM. The sequenced part of the CDR3 DNA is TGTGCCAGCGGGGACAGGGGACGATCAGATACG. Translating it yields CASGDRGRSDT. The CDR3 in full is CASGDRGRSDTQYF.

Notes on this clone: Coverage ceases 3 residues before the CDR3 finishes, and the germline J gene fills in the end. The chain has TRBV6-2 or TRBV6-3 and TRBJ2-7, with D hard to call. This CDR3 has 13 amino acids. Trimming pared 9 bases from V and 0 bases from J, leaving 12 bases between. The germline CDR1 and CDR2 sequences are MNHEY and SVGEGT. The sequenced CDR3 bases are TGTGCCAGTCGGCCGGGTTCCTCCTACGAG. Translated, it gives CASRPGSSYE. In full, the CDR3 reads CASRPGSSYEQYF.

To note about this clone: At one end the junction does not follow the germline gene, possibly because of a read error. The chain's CDR3 is CASSQAGTSQETQYF. The DNA read from the CDR3 is TGCGCCAGCAGCCAAGCCGGGACTAGCCAAGAGACC. The chain couples TRBV4-2 to TRBJ2-5, with 8 bases that match TRBD2. The read falls 3 residues short of the CDR3 end, and the missing part is taken from the germline J gene. This CDR3 spans 15 amino acids. Germline assignment: CDR1 LGHNA and CDR2 YNFKEQ.

Partial CDR3 DNA: TGCAGTGCTAGAGACCCGACCAAGCGGGCTGCCTACAATGAG. Its translation: CSARDPTKRAAYNE. From start to end, the CDR3 is CSARDPTKRAAYNEQFF. The chain employs TRBV20-1 and TRBJ2-1, with D perhaps matching TRBD2 (6 bases). The DNA ends 3 residues before the CDR3 does, and the rest of the CDR3 is filled in from the germline J gene. V was shortened by 0 bases and J by 2 bases, with 17 bases between the two germline ends. The CDR3 spans 17 residues. Germline CDR1 is DFQATT and CDR2 is SNEGSKA (reference sequence).

As concerns this clone: Coverage ceases 3 residues before the CDR3 finishes, and the germline J gene fills in the end. The V call is TRBV7-6, the J call TRBJ1-1; 8 nucleotides match TRBD1. CDR1 is SGHVS and CDR2 is FNYEAQ in the germline V gene. V lost 3 bases to trimming and J lost 6 bases; unmatched junction nucleotides: 3. The CDR3 is 13 amino acids. CDR3 region: CASSLDRVSEAFF. CDR3 DNA, as far as it was read: TGTGCCAGCAGCTTGGACAGGGTTTCTGAA.

Incomplete CDR3 DNA: TGTGCCTGGAGTGCGGGACAGGGTGGACAAGAGACC. It specifies CAWSAGQGGQET. The full CDR3 protein is CAWSAGQGGQETQYF. The chain has TRBV30 and TRBJ2-5, with TRBD1 matching 9 bases. The read halts 3 residues ahead of the CDR3 end, with the missing end drawn from the germline J gene. V dropped 1 base and J dropped 2; count of bases not matched to a gene: 5. Looked up from germline, CDR1 is GTSNPN and CDR2 is SVGIG (reference sequence). The CDR3 sequence is 15 residues long.

To note about this clone: The read finishes 3 residues shy of the CDR3 end, and the germline J gene is used to complete it. The J gene is TRBJ2-6, the V gene TRBV6-2 or TRBV6-3; D not resolved. Germline V gene lookup returns CDR1 MNHEY and CDR2 SVGEGT. The CDR3 loop spans 15 amino acids. Trimming left V 0 bases short and J 3 bases short, with 6 bases between. CDR3 DNA (partial): TGTGCCAGCAGTTACTCGGCTGGTGGGGCCAACGTC. Amino acids: CASSYSAGGANV. The whole CDR3 protein is CASSYSAGGANVLTF.

In the case of this clone: The read terminates 3 residues ahead of where the CDR3 ends, so the germline J gene completes it. The V gene is TRBV28, the J gene TRBJ2-1; TRBD2 agrees at 7 bases. This CDR3 has 15 residues. Trimming removed 10 bases from V and 3 bases from J; junction bases left unmatched: 12. Germline-derived CDR1 and CDR2 are MDHEN and SYDVKM. This chain's CDR3 is CAILGGVAGYNEQFF. Partial CDR3 DNA: TGTGCCATCTTGGGAGGGGTAGCGGGCTACAATGAG.

To note about this clone: The read falls 3 residues short of the CDR3 end, and the missing part is taken from the germline J gene. The chain joins TRBV2 to TRBJ2-2; 7 bases fit TRBD1. The length of the CDR3 is 14 residues. Germline V gene data show CDR1 as SNHLY and CDR2 as FYNNEI. V was pared by 11 bases and J by 7 bases, with 13 bases of the junction left unmatched. The part of the CDR3 DNA that was read is TGTGCCGGATCTACTGACAGGGCCGACGGGGAG. This sequence encodes CAGSTDRADGE. The full CDR3 reads CAGSTDRADGELFF.

Remarks on this clone: Sequencing ends 3 residues short of the CDR3 end; the germline J gene provides the rest. The chain has TRBV20-1 and TRBJ2-3; D unclear. The CDR3 totals 13 residues. Germline CDR1 and CDR2: DFQATT and SNEGSKA (reference sequence). Between the trimmed V and J ends, which lost 0 bases and 3 bases, there was a span of 7 bases. The covered CDR3 bases are TGCAGTGCTAGAGATCCCCTGACAGATACG. As protein: CSARDPLTDT. The CDR3, in full, reads CSARDPLTDTQYF.

About this clone itself: The read ends 3 residues shy of where the CDR3 ends; the end is completed using the germline J gene. The chain uses TRBV2 and TRBJ1-2, with D maybe TRBD1 (5 bases). Germline V gene lookup returns CDR1 SNHLY and CDR2 FYNNEI. The CDR3 covers 11 residues. The CDR3 DNA, read in part, is TGTGCCAGCAGCCCGGGGGATACC. It yields the protein CASSPGDT. The complete CDR3 reads CASSPGDTYTF.

Regarding this clone: The CDR3 is cut off 3 residues early in the read; its end comes from the germline J gene. The chain combines TRBV13 with TRBJ1-1, with D possibly TRBD1 on 6 matching bases. Germline-derived CDR1 and CDR2 are PRHDT and FYEKMQ (reference sequence). Trimming took off 5 bases at V and 0 bases at J, with 13 bases between the two ends. The CDR3 is 15 amino acids. This CDR3 reads CASSPRGQMNTEAFF. The sequenced CDR3 bases are TGTGCCAGCAGCCCGAGGGGACAAATGAACACTGAA.

Comments on this clone: The CDR3 end lies 3 residues beyond the end of the read and is filled in from the germline J gene. The rearrangement uses TRBV7-3 and TRBJ2-5; TRBD2 matches 10 bases. Germline V gene sequence: CDR1 SGHTA, CDR2 FQGTGA. With 6 bases clipped from V and 1 base from J, the junction kept 5 bases outside the gene matches. The CDR3 has 15 residues. CDR3 in amino acids: CASSYLAGVQETQYF. CDR3 DNA, as far as it was read: TGTGCCAGCAGTTACCTAGCGGGGGTCCAAGAGACC.

On this clone itself: The read ends 3 residues early relative to the CDR3; the germline J gene fills the gap. This chain links TRBV18 with TRBJ2-7; D call uncertain. Looked up from germline, CDR1 is KGHSH and CDR2 is LQKENI. Trimming removed 0 bases from V and 4 bases from J, with 10 bases in between. This CDR3 is built from 14 residues. CDR3 residues: CASSPPSLAYEQYF. CDR3 bases read: TGTGCCAGCTCACCACCGAGTTTGGCTTACGAG.

Details on this clone: The read comes to an end 3 residues before the CDR3 does, leaving the germline J gene to fill in the end. V and J are TRBV5-1 and TRBJ1-4, with no clear D. Germline CDR1 SGHRS, CDR2 YFSETQ. V was shortened by 4 bases and J by 10 bases, with 14 bases between the two germline ends. CDR3 length: 13 amino acids. The sequenced CDR3 bases are TGCGCCAGCAGCATGGACCCCGGCGGAAAA. As protein: CASSMDPGGK. The full-length CDR3 reads as CASSMDPGGKLFF.

Worth noting for this clone: Read coverage stops 3 residues before the CDR3 terminus; the germline J gene supplies the remainder. The V gene is TRBV20-1, the J gene TRBJ2-5; the D gene is possibly TRBD1 (5 bases). The CDR3 totals 13 residues. The V end lost 1 base, the J end lost 2 bases, and 8 bases lay between the germline ends. From germline, CDR1 is DFQATT and CDR2 SNEGSKA (reference sequence). CDR3 protein: CSARVGAQETQYF. The part of the CDR3 DNA that was read is TGCAGTGCTAGAGTAGGGGCTCAAGAGACC.

In the case of this clone: The DNA ends 3 residues before the CDR3 does, and the rest of the CDR3 is filled in from the germline J gene. The chain combines TRBV20-1 with TRBJ2-5, with D possibly matching TRBD1 (5 bases). CDR3 length: 12 amino acids. V lost 6 bases and J 5 bases, leaving 13 bases between the germline ends. From germline, CDR1 is DFQATT and CDR2 SNEGSKA (reference sequence). The CDR3 sequence is CSAQGAGETQYF. The covered CDR3 bases are TGCAGTGCCCAGGGTGCCGGGGAGACC.

On this clone: With the read ending 3 residues before the CDR3 end, the germline J gene is used to fill in that end. The V gene is TRBV20-1, the J gene TRBJ2-6, with D perhaps being TRBD1 or TRBD2 (5 bases each). Germline assignment: CDR1 DFQATT and CDR2 SNEGSKA (reference sequence). Deletions cut 3 bases from V and 3 bases from J, with 15 bases between. CDR3 size: 16 residues. CDR3 DNA, as far as it was read: TGCAGTGCTAGGAAATCAGGGAGTCTTGGGGCCAACGTC. Translated: CSARKSGSLGANV. The whole CDR3 is CSARKSGSLGANVLTF.

Concerning this clone itself: The read gets to within 3 residues of the CDR3 end, and the germline J gene fills in the rest. The gene calls are TRBV7-6 and TRBJ2-2; TRBD1 aligns across 12 bases. This CDR3 has 16 residues. Germline V CDR1 and CDR2: SGHVS, FNYEAQ. V shed 5 bases and J 7 bases; nucleotides not matched to a gene: 8. CDR3 bases read: TGTGCCAGCAGCCGTGGGACAGGGGGCGCCGGCGGGGAG. This encodes CASSRGTGGAGGE. Given in full, the CDR3 is CASSRGTGGAGGELFF.

In the case of this clone: Read sequence stops 3 residues before the CDR3 end, and the germline J gene provides the missing end. The chain employs TRBV11-2 and TRBJ2-7; D might be TRBD1 (6 bases). The V gene lost 2 bases and the J gene lost 5 bases, with 13 bases spanning the gap. The CDR3 consists of 14 residues. Germline CDR1 and CDR2: SGHAT and FQNNGV. The part of the CDR3 DNA that was read is TGTGCCAGCAGCTTACAGGTCAAGGGGGACGAG. Translating gives CASSLQVKGDE. The full CDR3 sequence reads CASSLQVKGDEQYF.

About this clone itself: Read coverage stops 3 residues before the CDR3 terminus; the germline J gene supplies the remainder. The chain links TRBV19 to TRBJ1-1, with a possible D match to TRBD1 (6 bases). Germline CDR1 and CDR2: LNHDA and SQIVND (reference sequence). V lost 8 bases and J lost 0, with 16 bases in between. This CDR3 has 15 residues. The CDR3 bases that were read are TGTGCCAGTCTCAGACAGGACCTCATGAACACTGAA. Protein sequence: CASLRQDLMNTE. The whole CDR3 reads CASLRQDLMNTEAFF.